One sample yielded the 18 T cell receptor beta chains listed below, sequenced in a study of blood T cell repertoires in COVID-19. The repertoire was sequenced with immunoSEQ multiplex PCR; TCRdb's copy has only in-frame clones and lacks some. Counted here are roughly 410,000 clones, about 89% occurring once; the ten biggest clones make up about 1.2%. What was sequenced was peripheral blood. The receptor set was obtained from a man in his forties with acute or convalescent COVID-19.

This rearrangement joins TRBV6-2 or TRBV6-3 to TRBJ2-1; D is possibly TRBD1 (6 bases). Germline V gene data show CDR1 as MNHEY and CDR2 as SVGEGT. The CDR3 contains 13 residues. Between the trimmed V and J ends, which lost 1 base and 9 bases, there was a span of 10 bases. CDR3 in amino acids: CASSYFRGFEQFF. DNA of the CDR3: TGTGCCAGCAGTTACTTCAGGGGTTTTGAGCAGTTCTTC.

CDR3 nucleotide sequence: TGTGCCAGCACAGCCGGGGAGAGGGATGGCTACACCTTC. Its protein is CASTAGERDGYTF. The chain links TRBV12-3 or TRBV12-4 to TRBJ1-2, with no clear D. V lost 7 bases and J lost 6, with 15 bases in between. The CDR3 covers 13 residues.

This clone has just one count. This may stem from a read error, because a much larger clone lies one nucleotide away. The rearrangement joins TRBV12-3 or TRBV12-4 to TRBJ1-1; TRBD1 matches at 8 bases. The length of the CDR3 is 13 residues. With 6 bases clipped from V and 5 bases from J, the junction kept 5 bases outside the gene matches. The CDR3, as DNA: TGTGCCAGCAGGGCAGGGGGCGCGACTGAAGCTTTCTTT. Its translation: CASRAGGATEAFF.

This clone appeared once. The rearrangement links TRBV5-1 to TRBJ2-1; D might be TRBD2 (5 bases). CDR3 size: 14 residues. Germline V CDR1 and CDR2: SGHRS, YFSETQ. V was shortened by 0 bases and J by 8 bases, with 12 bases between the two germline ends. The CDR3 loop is CASSLAVAIDEQFF. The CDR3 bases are TGCGCCAGCAGCTTGGCGGTAGCGATCGATGAGCAGTTCTTC.

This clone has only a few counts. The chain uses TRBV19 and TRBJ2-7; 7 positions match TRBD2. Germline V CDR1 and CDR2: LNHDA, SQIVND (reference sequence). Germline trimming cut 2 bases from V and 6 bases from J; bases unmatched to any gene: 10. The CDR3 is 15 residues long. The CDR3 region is CASSIPGLMGGEQYF. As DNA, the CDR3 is TGTGCCAGTAGTATACCGGGACTAATGGGAGGCGAGCAGTACTTC.

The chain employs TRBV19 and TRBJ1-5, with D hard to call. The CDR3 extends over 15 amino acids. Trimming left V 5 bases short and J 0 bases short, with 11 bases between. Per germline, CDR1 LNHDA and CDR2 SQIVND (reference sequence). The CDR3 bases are TGTGCCAGTAGTTGGGCATATTATAGCAATCAGCCCCAGCATTTT. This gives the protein CASSWAYYSNQPQHF.

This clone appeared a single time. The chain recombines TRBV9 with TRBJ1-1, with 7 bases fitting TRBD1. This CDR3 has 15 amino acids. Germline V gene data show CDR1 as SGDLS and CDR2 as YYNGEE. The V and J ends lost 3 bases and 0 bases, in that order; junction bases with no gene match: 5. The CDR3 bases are TGTGCCAGCAGCGGTTCAGGGGGATTGAACACTGAAGCTTTCTTT. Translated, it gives CASSGSGGLNTEAFF.

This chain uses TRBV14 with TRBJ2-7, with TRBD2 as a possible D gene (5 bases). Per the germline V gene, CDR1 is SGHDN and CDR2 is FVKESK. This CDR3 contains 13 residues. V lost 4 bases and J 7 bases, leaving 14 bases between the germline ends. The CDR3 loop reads CASSLPLSGEQYF. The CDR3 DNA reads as TGTGCCAGCAGCCTCCCACTGAGCGGAGAGCAGTACTTC.

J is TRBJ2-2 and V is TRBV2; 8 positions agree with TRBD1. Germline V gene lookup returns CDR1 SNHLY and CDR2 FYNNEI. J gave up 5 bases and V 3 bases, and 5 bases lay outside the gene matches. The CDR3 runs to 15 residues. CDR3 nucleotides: TGTGCCAGCAGTGAGAGCAGGGGGCGGACCGGGGAGCTGTTTTTT. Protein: CASSESRGRTGELFF. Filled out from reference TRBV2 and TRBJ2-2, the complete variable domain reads EPEVTQTPSHQVTQMGQEVILRCVPISNHLYFYWYRQILGQKVEFLVSFYNNEISEKSEIFDDQFSVERPDGSNFTLKIRSTKLEDSAMYFCASSESRGRTGELFFGEGSRLTVL.

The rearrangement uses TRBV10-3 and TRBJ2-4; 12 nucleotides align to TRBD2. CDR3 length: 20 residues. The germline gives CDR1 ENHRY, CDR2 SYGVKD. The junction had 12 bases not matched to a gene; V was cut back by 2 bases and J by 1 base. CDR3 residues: CAISEDSGFGTSGAKNIQYF. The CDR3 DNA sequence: TGTGCCATCAGTGAGGATTCAGGTTTCGGGACTAGCGGGGCCAAAAACATTCAGTACTTC.

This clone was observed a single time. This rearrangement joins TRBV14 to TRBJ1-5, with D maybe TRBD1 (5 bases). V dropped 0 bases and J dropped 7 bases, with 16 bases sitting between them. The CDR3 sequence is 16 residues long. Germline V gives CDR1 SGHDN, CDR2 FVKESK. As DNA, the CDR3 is TGTGCCAGCAGCCAAGAGGGCCCAGGGTCGGTCCAGCCCCAGCATTTT. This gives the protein CASSQEGPGSVQPQHF.

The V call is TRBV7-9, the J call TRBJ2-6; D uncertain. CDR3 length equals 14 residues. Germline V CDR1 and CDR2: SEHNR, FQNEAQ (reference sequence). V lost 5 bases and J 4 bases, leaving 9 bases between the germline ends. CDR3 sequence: CASSLGWGANVLTF. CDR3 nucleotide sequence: TGTGCCAGCAGCCTCGGGTGGGGGGCCAACGTCCTGACTTTC.

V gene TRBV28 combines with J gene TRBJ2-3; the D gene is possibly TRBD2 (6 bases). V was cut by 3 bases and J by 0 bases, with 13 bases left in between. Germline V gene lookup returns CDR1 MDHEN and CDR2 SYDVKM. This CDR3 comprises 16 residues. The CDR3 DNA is TGTGCCAGCAGTTTCATTCCTGGGACTAGCACAGATACGCAGTATTTT. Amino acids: CASSFIPGTSTDTQYF. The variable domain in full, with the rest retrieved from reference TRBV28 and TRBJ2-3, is DVKVTQSSRYLVKRTGEKVFLECVQDMDHENMFWYRQDPGLGLRLIYFSYDVKMKEKGDIPEGYSVSREKKERFSLILESASTNQTSMYLCASSFIPGTSTDTQYFGPGTRLTVL.

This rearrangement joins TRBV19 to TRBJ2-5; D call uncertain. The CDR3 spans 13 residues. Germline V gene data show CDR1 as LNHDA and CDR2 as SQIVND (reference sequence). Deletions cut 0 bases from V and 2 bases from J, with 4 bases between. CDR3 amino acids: CASSIDPQETQYF. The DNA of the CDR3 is TGTGCCAGTAGTATAGATCCACAAGAGACCCAGTACTTC.

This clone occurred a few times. The CDR3: CASSHRSSEGQKIYGYTF. CDR3 in DNA: TGTGCCAGCAGCCATAGATCATCGGAGGGACAGAAGATCTATGGCTACACCTTC. The chain links TRBV3-1 (or the pseudogene TRBV3-2) to TRBJ1-2, with 7 bases lining up with TRBD1. The junction had 17 bases not matched to a gene; V was cut back by 3 bases and J by 4 bases. The CDR3 has 18 residues. Germline values: CDR1 LGHDT, CDR2 YNNKEL (reference sequence).

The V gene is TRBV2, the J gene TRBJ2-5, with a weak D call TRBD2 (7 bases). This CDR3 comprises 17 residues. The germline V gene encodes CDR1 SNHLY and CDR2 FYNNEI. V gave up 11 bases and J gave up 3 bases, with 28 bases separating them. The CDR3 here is CAAESGGANPNEETQYF. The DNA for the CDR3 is TGTGCCGCCGAGTCGGGGGGCGCAAACCCAAACGAAGAGACCCAGTACTTC.

The CDR3 region has the DNA TGTGCCACCAGCAGGAGCCCCCATAATTCGCAGCCCCAGCATTTT. It yields the protein CATSRSPHNSQPQHF. The V gene is TRBV15, the J gene TRBJ1-5, with D hard to call. V lost 3 bases, J lost 7 bases, and 16 bases lay in between. Looked up from germline, CDR1 is LNHNV and CDR2 is YYDKDF (reference sequence). The CDR3 extends over 15 amino acids.

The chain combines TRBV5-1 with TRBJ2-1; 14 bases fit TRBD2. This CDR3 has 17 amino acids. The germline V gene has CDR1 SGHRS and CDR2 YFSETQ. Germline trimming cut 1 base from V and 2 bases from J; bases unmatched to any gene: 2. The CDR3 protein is CASSLRTSGRTYNEQFF. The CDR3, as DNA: TGCGCCAGCAGCTTGCGGACTAGCGGGAGGACCTACAATGAGCAGTTCTTC.